This T cell receptor (beta chain) originates from a study of identifying expanded T cells in peripheral blood. Overall study findings and caveats: Variance in clone template counts between approximately 2-week samples significantly increased with total template count across all healthy donors. Around 1.2 clones differed between technical replicates, versus roughly 17 and 20 over time.

Profiling relied on immunoSEQ multiplex PCR, and the TCRdb table lists in-frame clones only, not all of them. The sample holds over 100,000 clones, around 89% seen once. The V segment lost 6 bases and the J segment 1 base; nucleotides outside the gene matches: 5. The CDR3 has 14 residues. Germline-derived CDR1 and CDR2 are WNHNN and SYGVQD (reference sequence). Turning to this clone: Its antigen remains unidentified.

What was sequenced was blood. This rearrangement joins TRBV10-1 to TRBJ2-7, with TRBD2 matching over 8 bases. The receptor comes from a person aged 18 to 69 in good health. As DNA, the CDR3 is TGCGCCAGCAGCAACAGCGGGAGTTCCTACGAGCAGTACTTC. Residues: CASSNSGSSYEQYF.